The present T cell receptor beta chain was sequenced within a study of prognosis after radiotherapy for stage I lung cancer. Two-round multiplex PCR, the amplification method, yielded TCR beta CDR3 from genomic DNA. Primers specific to each TRBV and TRBJ gene drove first-round PCR. TCRdb independently ran MiXCR on the multiplex PCR reads; one entry per CDR3 protein. The sample holds roughly 23,000 distinct CDR3 sequences, more than 40% seen once. The specimen was PBMCs, collected before or after stereotactic body radiation therapy (not recorded which). The sequence was collected from a donor aged 50 or older with non-small cell lung cancer.

CDR3 sequence: CASSEHSVNSGNTIYF. CDR3 bases: TGTGCCAGCAGTGAACACAGCGTAAATAGTGGAAACACCATATATTTT. The rearrangement uses TRBV6-1 and TRBJ1-3, with D hard to call. Trimming removed 2 bases at V and 3 bases at J, with 14 bases between. Germline loops: CDR1 MNHNS, CDR2 SASEGT. The CDR3 sequence is 16 residues long.